This T cell receptor (beta chain) was found in a study of T-cell memory formation after mild COVID-19. 5'RACE, which relied on constant-segment primers, yielded TCR alpha and TCR beta cDNA libraries carrying sample barcodes and UMIs. Each CDR3 protein is one row after TCRdb ran MiXCR on the 5' RACE reads. Found here are 200,000 or so distinct CDR3 sequences, 16% of them singletons; the top ten hold under 2.5%. There are a few counts of this clonotype. The antigen remains undetermined. Study-wide points: Most CD4+ clones that shrank were in CM and EM, while CD8+ ones turned up in EMRA.

V lost 5 bases, J lost 1 base, and 8 bases stayed unmatched. The CDR3 extends over 16 amino acids. The sequence came from an adult woman who had mild COVID-19 (a few samples of this study predate the infection). Cell type and time point are not known. The rearrangement uses TRBV12-3 or TRBV12-4 and TRBJ2-1; 7 bases align to TRBD1. The sequencing sample was made of PBMCs or a T cell subset sorted from them (not recorded which). The CDR3 spells CASSPRDRPSYNEQFF. The DNA for the CDR3 is TGTGCCAGCAGTCCCCGGGACAGACCATCCTACAATGAGCAGTTCTTC.